This T cell receptor (beta chain) was found in a study of T cell changes during pregnancy in multiple sclerosis. Here immunoSEQ multiplex PCR was the method, and the copy in TCRdb shows in-frame clones only, minus some. This sample has tens of thousands of clones, with less than 90% found just once. This CDR3 contains 13 residues. Germline assignment: CDR1 MNHEY and CDR2 SVGAGI. V lost 3 bases to trimming and J lost 7 bases, with 12 bases between them. The chain couples TRBV6-5 to TRBJ1-1; TRBD1 might be the D (5 bases). The sequences come from CD4+ T cells from peripheral blood mononuclear cells, collected in the third trimester of pregnancy. The sequence derives from a female donor with multiple sclerosis, enrolled in a pregnancy study. The CDR3: CASSYQGFVEAFF. The CDR3 coding sequence is TGTGCCAGCAGTTATCAGGGCTTTGTTGAAGCTTTCTTT.